The 2 T cell receptor beta chains below all came from one sample that was sequenced in a study of blood T cells in healthy people across ages. Combining a sample-barcoded 5' primer with a J-beta primer mix, a second PCR ran for about 6 to 11 cycles. From the 5' RACE reads, TCRdb called clonotypes with MiXCR, one entry per CDR3 protein. The sample has roughly 700,000 distinct CDR3 sequences; roughly 25% are singletons. The sample also formed part of further work on T cells of mothers and their children.

Sequences were obtained from blood. The origin of the receptors is a boy between 10 and 17 years old in good health.

V and J are TRBV11-2 and TRBJ2-5, with D perhaps TRBD2 (5 bases). Trimming removed 5 bases from V and 5 bases from J, with 24 bases in between. The germline V gene has CDR1 SGHAT and CDR2 FQNNGV. CDR3 length: 17 residues. The CDR3 region has the DNA TGTGCCAGCAGCCCTACCCGGTCCCGAGGACTGGGGGAGACCCAGTACTTC. As protein: CASSPTRSRGLGETQYF.

This chain connects TRBV7-9 to TRBJ2-5; D not certain. The DNA end lines up better with TRBJ2-7; the J call may be wrong. This CDR3 has 12 residues. CDR1 SEHNR and CDR2 FQNEAQ come from the germline V gene (reference sequence). CDR3 amino acids: CASSPWADEQYF. CDR3 in DNA: TGTGCCAGCAGCCCATGGGCGGACGAGCAGTACTTC.